These T cell receptor beta chains were read from a single sample in a study of cytomegalovirus exposure and HLA in healthy donors. The protocol was immunoSEQ multiplex PCR, while the TCRdb copy is restricted to in-frame clones and leaves out a portion. Of about 140,000 clones listed, more than 75% are singletons. The sequencing input was PBMCs. All receptors derive from a female donor in good health and CMV-seronegative. Both conserved end residues are part of each CDR3. The D gene is left open where the match is weak. Some rows mark clone size as missing; the rest say once, few, many or name a class of expanded clone.

clone size	D gene	J gene	V gene	CDR3 DNA	CDR3 protein
-	TRBD1	TRBJ2-7	TRBV7-9	TGTGCCAGCAGCCCAGCCAGCGGGACAGGGGTTTACGAGCAGTACTTC	CASSPASGTGVYEQYF
few	TRBD2	TRBJ2-5	TRBV4-2	TGTGCCAGCAGCCAAGATCTACTAGCGGGGCCGAGGGGAGAGACCCAGTACTTC	CASSQDLLAGPRGETQYF
-	-	TRBJ1-1	TRBV9	TGTGCCAGCAGCGTAGGGAGTATCGTCCTTTCTGAAGCTTTCTTT	CASSVGSIVLSEAFF
-	TRBD2	TRBJ2-1	TRBV4-3	TGCGCCAGCAGCCAAGATATTGGGGGGACTAGCGGGGGATACAATGAGCAGTTCTTC	CASSQDIGGTSGGYNEQFF
-	TRBD1	TRBJ1-2	TRBV7-2	TGTGCCAGCAGCACCCGACAGGGCAGGGGCTACACCTTC	CASSTRQGRGYTF
-	-	TRBJ1-2	TRBV30	TGTGCCTGGAGTGGAAACCGACTCTATGGCTACACCTTC	CAWSGNRLYGYTF
-	TRBD1	TRBJ1-5	TRBV19	TGTGCCAGTACCACGACAGGGGATGAGCCCCAGCATTTT	CASTTTGDEPQHF
-	TRBD1	TRBJ2-5	TRBV7-2	TGTGCCAGCAGCCAAAACCGGGACAGGGGTCAGACCCAGTACTTC	CASSQNRDRGQTQYF
-	-	TRBJ1-6	TRBV5-5	TGTGCCAGCAGGGGGGGGAGGGGTTATAATTCACCCCTCCACTTT	CASRGGRGYNSPLHF
-	-	TRBJ1-2	TRBV27	TGTGCCAGCACCTCCCTCCGGCAGGGTCGAGTTGGCTACACTTTC	CASTSLRQGRVGYTF
-	-	TRBJ1-2	TRBV30	TGTGCCTGGAGTGCGATAGGGACATGGTTTGACTATGGCTACACCTTC	CAWSAIGTWFDYGYTF
-	TRBD1	TRBJ2-3	TRBV14	TGTGCCAGCAGCCAAACGGACAGGGGTATGACAGATACGCAGTATTTT	CASSQTDRGMTDTQYF